This T cell receptor (beta chain) stems from a study of blood T cell repertoires in COVID-19. The CDR3 covers 13 residues. V lost 2 bases, J lost 3 bases, and 7 bases lay in between. The germline V gene encodes CDR1 LNHNV and CDR2 YYDKDF (reference sequence). Method: immunoSEQ multiplex PCR; TCRdb's copy keeps in-frame clones and lacks some. In the table there are fewer than 200,000 clones, over 70% of which are singletons. Sequenced input: PBMCs or T cells enriched from blood (not recorded which). This chain uses TRBV15 with TRBJ1-2; possibly TRBD1 for D (5 bases). The receptor was isolated from a woman between 45 and 60 years old in a cohort exposed to, infected with or recovered from COVID-19 (not recorded which). DNA of the CDR3: TGTGCCACCAGCAGATCAGGGTACTATGGCTACACCTTC. This sequence encodes CATSRSGYYGYTF.